This T cell receptor beta chain came from a study of T cells in Graves' hyperthyroidism and ophthalmopathy. RNA transcripts yielded amplified TCR beta CDR3 regions. In the first-round RT-PCR of the TCR CDR3, the HTBI primer set was used. Using its own MiXCR run on the multiplex PCR reads, TCRdb lists one record per CDR3 protein. The sample contains about 500,000 distinct CDR3 sequences, roughly a sixth of which appear only once. This clonotype was detected ten times or more. The antigen remains undetermined. Germline V gene data show CDR1 as SGHTA and CDR2 as FQGNSA. This CDR3 region has 14 residues. V lost 2 bases and J 4 bases, leaving 11 bases between the germline ends. The study, taken as a whole, reports: Most thyroid clonotypes with frequency above 0.001 were detected in blood.

V and J are TRBV7-2 and TRBJ1-2, with unresolved D. The sequence came from a woman younger than 45 with Graves' ophthalmopathy. Sequences were obtained from blood. Here the CDR3 DNA reads TGTGCCAGCAGCTTAATGAGGCAGACCTATGGCTACACCTTC. Protein sequence: CASSLMRQTYGYTF.